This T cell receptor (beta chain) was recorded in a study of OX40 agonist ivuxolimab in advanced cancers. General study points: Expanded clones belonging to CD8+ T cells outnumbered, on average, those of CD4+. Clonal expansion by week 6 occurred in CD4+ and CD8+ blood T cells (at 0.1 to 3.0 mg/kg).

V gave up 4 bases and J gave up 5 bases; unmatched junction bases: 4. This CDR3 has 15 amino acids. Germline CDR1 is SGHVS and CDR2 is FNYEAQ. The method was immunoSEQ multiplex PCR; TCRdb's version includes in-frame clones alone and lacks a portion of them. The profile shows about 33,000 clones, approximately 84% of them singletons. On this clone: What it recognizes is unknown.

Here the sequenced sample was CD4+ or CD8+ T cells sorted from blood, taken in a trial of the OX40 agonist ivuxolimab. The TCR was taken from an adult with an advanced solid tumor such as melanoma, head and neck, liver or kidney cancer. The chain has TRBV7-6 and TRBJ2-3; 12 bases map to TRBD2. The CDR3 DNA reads TGTGCCAGCAGCTCCGGGACTAGCGGGTTAGATACGCAGTATTTT. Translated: CASSSGTSGLDTQYF.